The subject of this entry is one T cell receptor (beta chain). The antigen is unknown. The data belong to a study of cytomegalovirus exposure and HLA in healthy donors. Overall study context: The roughly 120 validation repertoires, a later analysis reported, used the same platform as the approximately 630 first-cohort repertoires.

Trimming removed 7 bases from V and 5 bases from J, with 12 bases in between. This CDR3 spans 11 amino acids. CDR1 and CDR2 from the germline V gene are DFQATT and SNEGSKA (reference sequence). Among the roughly 120 subjects of the validation cohort, separate from the approximately 700-subject first cohort, were the donors. Findings and caveats of the study: For cytomegalovirus status, the classifier reportedly gave diagnoses with high specificity and sensitivity. Cytomegalovirus-associated TCR beta chains were listed, numbering around 150.

Using immunoSEQ multiplex PCR, the repertoire was profiled, and TCRdb retains in-frame clones only, with some absent. The repertoire consists of some 170,000 clones, with 86% occurring once and the leading ten covering about 2.5%. This TCR was sampled from a man younger than 35 in good health and CMV-seropositive. Sequenced: PBMCs. The chain uses TRBV20-1 and TRBJ2-7; the D gene is possibly TRBD1 (6 bases). CDR3 sequence reads: CSVTGHHEQYF. Here the CDR3 DNA reads TGCAGTGTCACAGGGCACCACGAGCAGTACTTC.